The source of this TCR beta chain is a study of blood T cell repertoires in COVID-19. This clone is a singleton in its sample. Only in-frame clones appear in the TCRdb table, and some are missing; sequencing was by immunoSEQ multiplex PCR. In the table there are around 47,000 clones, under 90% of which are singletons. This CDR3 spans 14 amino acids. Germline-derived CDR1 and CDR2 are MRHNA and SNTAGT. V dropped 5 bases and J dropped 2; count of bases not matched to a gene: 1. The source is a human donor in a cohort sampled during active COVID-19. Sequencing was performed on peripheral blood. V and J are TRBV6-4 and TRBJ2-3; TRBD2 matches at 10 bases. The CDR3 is CASSSGGDTDTQYF. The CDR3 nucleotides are TGTGCCAGCAGTAGCGGGGGGGACACAGATACGCAGTATTTT.